A single T cell receptor beta chain is shown here with its context. The identical CDR3 is also encoded by other nucleotide sequences in the sample. Treatment given: about 20 received Ad26.COV2.S at low or high dose, single or two shots; about 5 received placebo; per-sample allocation not given. Each sample was drawn 63 days after the first injection (of vaccine or placebo). Sequenced by immunoSEQ multiplex PCR; TCRdb stores in-frame clones only, minus some. The data contain about 440,000 clones, around 91% of them seen just once; the ten biggest clones take up less than 4.5%. These data come from a study of Ad26.COV2.S vaccination and SARS-CoV-2 variants. Germline assignment: CDR1 SGDLS and CDR2 YYNGEE. CDR3 length: 15 residues. The junction had 1 base not matched to a gene; V was cut back by 0 bases and J by 1 base.

The chain has TRBV9 and TRBJ2-7; 10 nucleotides line up with TRBD2. This receptor was obtained from a person between 18 and 60 years old who received the Ad26.COV2.S COVID-19 vaccine or a placebo. The sample in question was peripheral blood, obtained in a trial of Ad26.COV2.S vaccine versus placebo. This CDR3 reads CASSVGLAGSYEQYF. The CDR3 DNA reads TGTGCCAGCAGCGTAGGACTAGCGGGTTCCTACGAGCAGTACTTC. The complete variable domain, with remaining parts taken from reference TRBV9 and TRBJ2-7, reads DSGVTQTPKHLITATGQRVTLRCSPRSGDLSVYWYQQSLDQGLQFLIQYYNGEERAKGNILERFSAQQFPDLHSELNLSSLELGDSALYFCASSVGLAGSYEQYFGPGTRLTVT.